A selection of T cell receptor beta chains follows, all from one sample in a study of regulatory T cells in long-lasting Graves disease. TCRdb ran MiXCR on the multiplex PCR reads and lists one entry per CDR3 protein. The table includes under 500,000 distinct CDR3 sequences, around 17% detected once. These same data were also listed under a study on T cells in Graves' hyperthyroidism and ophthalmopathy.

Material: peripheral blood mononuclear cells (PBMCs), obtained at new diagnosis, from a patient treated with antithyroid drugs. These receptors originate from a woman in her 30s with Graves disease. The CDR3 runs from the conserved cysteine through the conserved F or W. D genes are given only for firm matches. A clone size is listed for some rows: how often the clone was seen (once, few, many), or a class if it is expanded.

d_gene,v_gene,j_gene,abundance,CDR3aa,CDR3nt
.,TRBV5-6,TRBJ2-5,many,CASSLATDEVQETQYF,TGTGCCAGCAGCTTGGCGACAGATGAAGTCCAAGAGACCCAGTACTTC
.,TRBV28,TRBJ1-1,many,CASSKAGSMNTEAFF,TGTGCCAGCAGCAAAGCCGGATCTATGAACACTGAAGCTTTCTTT
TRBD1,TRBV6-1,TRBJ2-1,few,CASSLRTGYANEQFF,TGTGCCAGCAGCCTTCGGACAGGGTACGCCAATGAGCAGTTCTTC
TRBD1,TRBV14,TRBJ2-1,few,CASSHLRQGALNNEQFF,TGTGCCAGCAGCCATTTACGGCAGGGGGCCCTGAACAATGAGCAGTTCTTC
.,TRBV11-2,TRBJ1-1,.,CASSLGGLEPGTEAFF,TGTGCCAGCAGCTTAGGTGGGTTAGAGCCTGGCACTGAAGCTTTCTTT
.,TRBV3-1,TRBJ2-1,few,CASSQVIGGGSGQFF,TGTGCCAGCAGCCAAGTAATAGGTGGGGGTAGTGGACAGTTCTTC
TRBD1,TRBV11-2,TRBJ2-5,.,CASSGQGAKETQYF,TGTGCCAGCAGCGGACAGGGGGCAAAGGAGACCCAGTACTTC
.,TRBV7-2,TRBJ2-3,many,CASSLTYTTDTQYF,TGTGCCAGCAGCTTAACCTATACCACAGATACGCAGTATTTT
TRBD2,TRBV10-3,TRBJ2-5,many,CAISRGLAGAETQYF,TGTGCCATCAGCAGGGGACTAGCGGGAGCAGAGACCCAGTACTTC
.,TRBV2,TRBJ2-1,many,CASRTSAGNEQFF,TGTGCCAGCAGAACTTCGGCAGGCAATGAGCAGTTCTTC
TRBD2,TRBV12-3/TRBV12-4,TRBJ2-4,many,CASTPGLAKNIQYF,TGTGCCAGCACCCCGGGACTAGCGAAAAACATTCAGTACTTC
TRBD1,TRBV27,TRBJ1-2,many,CASSTRQGLNYGYTF,TGTGCCAGCAGTACCCGACAGGGACTAAACTATGGCTACACCTTC
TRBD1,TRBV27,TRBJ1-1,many,CASSLGTGAAFF,TGTGCCAGCAGCCTCGGGACAGGGGCAGCTTTCTTT
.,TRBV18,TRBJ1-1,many,CASSPGYLLEAFF,TGTGCCAGCTCACCAGGTTATTTGTTGGAAGCTTTCTTT
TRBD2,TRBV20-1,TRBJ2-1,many,CSARYSGRSLSSYNEQFF,TGCAGTGCTAGGTACAGCGGGAGGTCCTTAAGCTCCTACAATGAGCAGTTCTTC
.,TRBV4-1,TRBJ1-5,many,CASSQDTLLDFAQHF,TGCGCCAGCAGCCAAGATACCCTTCTCGATTTTGCCCAGCATTTT
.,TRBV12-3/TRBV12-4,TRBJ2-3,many,CASSFWWGGTDTQYF,TGTGCCAGCAGTTTTTGGTGGGGGGGCACAGATACGCAGTATTTT
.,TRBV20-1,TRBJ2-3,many,CSARLTYTDTQYF,TGCAGTGCTAGACTCACCTACACAGATACGCAGTATTTT